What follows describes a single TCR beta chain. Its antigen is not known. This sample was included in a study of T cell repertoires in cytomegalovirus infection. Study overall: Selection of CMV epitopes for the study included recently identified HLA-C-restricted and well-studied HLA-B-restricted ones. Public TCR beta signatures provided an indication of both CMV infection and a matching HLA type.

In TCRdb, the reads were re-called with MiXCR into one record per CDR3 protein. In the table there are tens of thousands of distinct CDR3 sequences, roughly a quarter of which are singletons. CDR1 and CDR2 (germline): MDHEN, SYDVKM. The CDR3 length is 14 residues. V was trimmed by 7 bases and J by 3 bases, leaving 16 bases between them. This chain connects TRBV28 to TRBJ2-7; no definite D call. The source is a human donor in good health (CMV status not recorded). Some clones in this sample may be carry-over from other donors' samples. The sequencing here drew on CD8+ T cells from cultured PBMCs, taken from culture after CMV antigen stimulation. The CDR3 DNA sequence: TGTGCCAGCAATCAAGGTGGGCTTAACTACGAGCAGTACTTC. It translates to CASNQGGLNYEQYF.